This record looks at one T cell receptor (beta chain) sequence and its context. What it binds is unknown. This sample is drawn from a study of a mutant IDH1 vaccine in newly diagnosed glioma. Study context: Vaccinations, eight in total, occurred in weeks 1, 3, 5, 7, 11, 15, 19, 23. Patients had received radiotherapy, temozolomide, or both previously, most receiving both.

Method: immunoSEQ multiplex PCR; TCRdb's copy keeps in-frame clones and lacks some. The data show about 30,000 clones, with about 79% seen just once and about 24% held by the top ten. As for time point: week 5, during vaccination. Each dose delivered 300 ug of mutant IDH1 20-mer peptide subcutaneously with imiquimod. V shed 5 bases, J shed 1 base, and the junction held 3 bases outside the gene matches. Germline V gives CDR1 SGHTA, CDR2 FQGNSA. CDR3 length: 15 amino acids. This clonotype was obtained from a man aged 25 to 40 with glioma. The sample consisted of PBMCs, taken from a glioma patient whose treatment included an IDH1 peptide vaccine. The genes are TRBV7-2 and TRBJ2-7; 12 bases map to TRBD2. CDR3 amino acids: CASSTSGGPSYEQYF. The CDR3 DNA reads TGTGCCAGCAGCACTAGCGGGGGGCCTTCCTACGAGCAGTACTTC.